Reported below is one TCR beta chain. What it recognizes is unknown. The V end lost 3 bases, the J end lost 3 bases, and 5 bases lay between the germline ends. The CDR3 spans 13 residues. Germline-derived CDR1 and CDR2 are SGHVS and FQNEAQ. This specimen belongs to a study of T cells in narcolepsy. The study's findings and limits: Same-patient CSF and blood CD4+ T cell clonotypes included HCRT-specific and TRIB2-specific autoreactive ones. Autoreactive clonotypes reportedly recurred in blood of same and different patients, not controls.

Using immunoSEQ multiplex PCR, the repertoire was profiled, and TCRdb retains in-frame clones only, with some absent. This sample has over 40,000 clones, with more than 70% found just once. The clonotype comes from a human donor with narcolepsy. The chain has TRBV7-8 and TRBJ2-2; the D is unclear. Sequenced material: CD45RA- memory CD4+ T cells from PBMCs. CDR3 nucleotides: TGTGCCAGCAGCTTGACCTACACCGGGGAGCTGTTTTTT. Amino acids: CASSLTYTGELFF.